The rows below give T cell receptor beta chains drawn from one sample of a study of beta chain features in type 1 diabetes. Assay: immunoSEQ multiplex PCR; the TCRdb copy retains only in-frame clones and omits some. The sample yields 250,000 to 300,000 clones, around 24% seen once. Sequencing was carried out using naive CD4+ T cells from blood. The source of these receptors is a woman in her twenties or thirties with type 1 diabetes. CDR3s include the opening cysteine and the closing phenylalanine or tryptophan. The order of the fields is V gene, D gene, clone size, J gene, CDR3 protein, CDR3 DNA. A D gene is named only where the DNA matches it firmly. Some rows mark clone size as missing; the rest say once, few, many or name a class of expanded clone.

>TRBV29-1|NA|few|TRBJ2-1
CSGSLSSYNEQFF
TGCAGCGGAAGCCTTAGCTCCTACAATGAGCAGTTCTTC
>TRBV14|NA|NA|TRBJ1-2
CASSQDLASGYTF
TGTGCCAGCAGCCAAGATTTGGCAAGTGGCTACACCTTC
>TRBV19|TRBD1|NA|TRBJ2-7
CASSFSGQGDEQYF
TGTGCCAGTAGTTTCTCGGGACAGGGCGACGAGCAGTACTTC
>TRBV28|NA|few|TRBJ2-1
CASIASGYNEQFF
TGTGCCAGCATCGCTTCAGGGTACAATGAGCAGTTCTTC
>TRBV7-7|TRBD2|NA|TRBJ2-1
CASSLLAGVGYNEQFF
TGTGCTAGCAGCTTACTAGCGGGAGTGGGTTACAATGAGCAGTTCTTC
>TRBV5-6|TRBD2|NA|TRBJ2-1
CASSLMIAGGSRDEQFF
TGTGCCAGCAGCTTGATGATAGCGGGAGGTTCACGGGATGAGCAGTTCTTC
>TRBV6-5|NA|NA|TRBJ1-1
CASSKPGFTEAFF
TGTGCCAGCAGTAAACCAGGGTTCACTGAAGCTTTCTTT
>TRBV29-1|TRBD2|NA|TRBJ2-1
CSVAGLAGYNEQFF
TGCAGCGTCGCGGGACTAGCTGGCTACAATGAGCAGTTCTTC
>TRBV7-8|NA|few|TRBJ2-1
CASSLESRQGEQFF
TGTGCCAGCAGCTTAGAATCGCGCCAGGGTGAGCAGTTCTTC
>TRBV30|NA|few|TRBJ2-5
CAWSLQGGETQYF
TGTGCCTGGAGTTTGCAGGGTGGGGAGACCCAGTACTTC
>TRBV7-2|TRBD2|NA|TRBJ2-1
CASSLGGTSGRNEQFF
TGTGCCAGCAGCTTAGGTGGGACTAGCGGGAGGAATGAGCAGTTCTTC
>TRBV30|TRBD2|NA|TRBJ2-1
CAWSKPGLAGAGEQFF
TGTGCCTGGAGTAAACCGGGACTAGCGGGAGCCGGTGAGCAGTTCTTC
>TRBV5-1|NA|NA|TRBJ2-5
CASSLGPSGGETQYF
TGCGCCAGCAGCTTGGGACCCTCAGGCGGGGAGACCCAGTACTTC
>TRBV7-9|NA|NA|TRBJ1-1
CASRRGGALNTEAFF
TGTGCCAGCAGGCGGGGGGGAGCACTGAACACTGAAGCTTTCTTT
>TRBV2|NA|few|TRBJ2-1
CASSRAGEQFF
TGTGCCAGCAGCCGAGCAGGGGAGCAGTTCTTC
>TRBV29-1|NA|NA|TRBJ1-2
CSVEGQTVLGYTF
TGCAGCGTTGAAGGGCAGACAGTTTTAGGCTACACCTTC
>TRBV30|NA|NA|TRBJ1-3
CAWRTGSLSGNTIYF
TGTGCCTGGAGAACAGGGTCCCTTTCTGGAAACACCATATATTTT
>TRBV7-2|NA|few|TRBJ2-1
CASSSRRRGENEQFF
TGTGCCAGCAGCTCCCGAAGGCGAGGTGAGAATGAGCAGTTCTTC
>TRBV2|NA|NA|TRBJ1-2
CASSSRTGTHGYTF
TGTGCCAGCAGTTCCCGGACTGGAACTCATGGCTACACCTTC
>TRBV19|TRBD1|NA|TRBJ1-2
CASSIGDRRNGYTF
TGTGCCAGTAGTATCGGGGACAGGCGGAATGGCTACACCTTC
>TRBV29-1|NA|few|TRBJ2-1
CSVRSEPSSYNEQFF
TGCAGCGTAAGGAGCGAGCCGAGCTCCTACAATGAGCAGTTCTTC
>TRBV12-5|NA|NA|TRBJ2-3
CASGLVLAGRTDTQYF
TGTGCTAGTGGTTTGGTTCTCGCGGGACGCACAGATACGCAGTATTTT
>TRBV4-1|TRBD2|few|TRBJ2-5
CASSPPPGLAGNRGEETQYF
TGCGCCAGCAGCCCGCCCCCGGGACTAGCGGGTAACAGGGGGGAGGAGACCCAGTACTTC
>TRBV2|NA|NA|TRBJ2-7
CASSEAGVGYEQYF
TGTGCCAGCAGTGAGGCAGGTGTCGGCTACGAGCAGTACTTC
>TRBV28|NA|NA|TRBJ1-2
CASSPSGTALGYTF
TGTGCCAGCAGTCCAAGCGGGACTGCCCTTGGCTACACCTTC
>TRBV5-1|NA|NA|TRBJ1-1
CASSPSGMTNTEAFF
TGCGCCAGCAGCCCTTCGGGGATGACGAACACTGAAGCTTTCTTT
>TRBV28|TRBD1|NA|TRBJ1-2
CASTRDRDYGYTF
TGTGCCAGCACCCGGGACAGGGACTATGGCTACACCTTC
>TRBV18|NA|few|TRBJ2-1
CASSPQEGVGHNEQFF
TGTGCCAGCTCACCTCAAGAGGGGGTAGGGCACAATGAGCAGTTCTTC
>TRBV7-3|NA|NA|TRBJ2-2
CASSSRLGPGELFF
TGTGCCAGCAGCTCCCGGCTGGGGCCCGGGGAGCTGTTTTTT
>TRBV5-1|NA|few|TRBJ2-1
CASAVARDYNEQFF
TGCGCCAGCGCGGTAGCGAGGGATTACAATGAGCAGTTCTTC
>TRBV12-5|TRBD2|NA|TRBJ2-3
CASGLEVAGLNPTDTQYF
TGTGCTAGTGGTTTGGAGGTAGCGGGCCTAAACCCCACAGATACGCAGTATTTT
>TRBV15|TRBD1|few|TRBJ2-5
CATSRDGTDQETQYF
TGTGCCACCAGCAGAGATGGGACAGACCAAGAGACCCAGTACTTC
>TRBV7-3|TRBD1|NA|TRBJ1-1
CASSLTPGGQAFF
TGTGCCAGCAGCTTAACGCCAGGGGGCCAAGCTTTCTTT
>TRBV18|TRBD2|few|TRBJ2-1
CASTTRGDEQFF
TGTGCCAGCACCACTCGGGGGGATGAGCAGTTCTTC
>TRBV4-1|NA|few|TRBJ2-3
CASSQERPYGPEGTPDTQYF
TGCGCCAGCAGCCAAGAAAGGCCTTACGGTCCCGAGGGAACTCCAGATACGCAGTATTTT
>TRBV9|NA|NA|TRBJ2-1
CASSVDRSYNEQFF
TGTGCCAGCAGCGTAGACAGATCCTACAATGAGCAGTTCTTC
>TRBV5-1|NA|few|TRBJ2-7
CASSLVSVSYEQYF
TGCGCCAGCAGCTTGGTGAGCGTTTCCTACGAGCAGTACTTC
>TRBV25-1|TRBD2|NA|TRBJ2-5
CASREGLAGAETQYF
TGTGCCAGCAGGGAGGGACTAGCGGGAGCAGAGACCCAGTACTTC
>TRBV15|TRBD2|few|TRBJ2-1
CASSGTSAGNEQFF
TGTGCCTCCTCAGGGACTAGCGCCGGCAATGAGCAGTTCTTC
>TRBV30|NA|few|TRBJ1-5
CAWSAPVQGYQPQHF
TGTGCCTGGAGTGCACCCGTACAGGGATATCAGCCCCAGCATTTT
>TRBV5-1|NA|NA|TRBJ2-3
CASSFGGGADTQYF
TGCGCCAGCAGCTTTGGAGGAGGGGCAGATACGCAGTATTTT
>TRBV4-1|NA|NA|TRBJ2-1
CASSAPGRGLYNEQFF
TGCGCCAGCAGCGCCCCCGGGAGGGGGCTCTACAATGAGCAGTTCTTC
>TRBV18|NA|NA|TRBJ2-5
CASSPSQEETQYF
TGTGCCAGCTCACCAAGTCAGGAAGAGACCCAGTACTTC
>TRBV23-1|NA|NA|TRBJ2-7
CASSGTTYEQYF
TGCGCCAGCAGTGGGACAACCTACGAGCAGTACTTC
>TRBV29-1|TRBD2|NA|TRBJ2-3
CSAHGRGRGDTQYF
TGCAGCGCCCACGGACGAGGGAGGGGAGATACGCAGTATTTT
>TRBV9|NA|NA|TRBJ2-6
CASRGGVSGANVLTF
TGTGCCAGCAGGGGCGGGGTCTCTGGGGCCAACGTCCTGACTTTC
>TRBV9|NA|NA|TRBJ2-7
CASSPSVSDSYEQYF
TGTGCCAGCAGCCCTTCTGTTAGCGACTCCTACGAGCAGTACTTC
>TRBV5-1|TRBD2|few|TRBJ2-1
CASSQIAGGVNEQFF
TGCGCCAGCAGCCAGATAGCGGGAGGGGTCAATGAGCAGTTCTTC
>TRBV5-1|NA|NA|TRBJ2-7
CASRSGTTVYEQYF
TGCGCCAGCCGTTCCGGGACAACAGTCTACGAGCAGTACTTC
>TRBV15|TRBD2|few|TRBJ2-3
CATRLAHTDTQYF
TGTGCCACGCGACTAGCACACACAGATACGCAGTATTTT
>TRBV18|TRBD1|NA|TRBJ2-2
CASRDSFTGELFF
TGTGCCAGCCGGGACAGCTTCACCGGGGAGCTGTTTTTT
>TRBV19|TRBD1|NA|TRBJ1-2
CASATWDSSYGYTF
TGTGCCAGTGCAACCTGGGACAGCAGCTATGGCTACACCTTC